The 10 T cell receptor beta chains in this list originate from one sample, sequenced in a study of human T cells and chemical hapten exposure. Noted time point: pre-sensitization, week 0. This sample's treatment: therapeutic diphenylcyclopropenone sensitization with weekly scalp DPC. MiXCR was run by TCRdb on the RACE reads, yielding one entry per CDR3 protein. The sample has approximately 180,000 distinct CDR3 sequences; 25% to 35% are singletons. The source was whole blood, collected in connection with sensitization to the hapten diphenylcyclopropenone (DPC). Receptors originate from a woman aged 25 to 39 with alopecia areata. Some clones in this sample may be carry-over from other donors' samples.

This clonotype turned up a few times. The junction departs from germline at one end; a sequencing error may be responsible. V usage is TRBV5-1 and J usage is TRBJ1-1; D unresolved. This CDR3 spans 14 amino acids. The germline V gene has CDR1 SGHRS and CDR2 YFSETQ. In DNA form, the CDR3 reads TGCGCCAGCAGGTTGGGCAGCTCGAACACTGAAGCTTTCTTT. This sequence encodes CASRLGSSNTEAFF.

The chain combines TRBV6-2 or TRBV6-3 with TRBJ2-1; D remains unclear. V shed 5 bases and J shed 4 bases, with 21 bases lying between them. Germline lookup yields CDR1 MNHEY and CDR2 SVGEGT. The CDR3 covers 17 residues. CDR3 DNA: TGTGCCAGCAGTCCACTTATAAGCCCCCGTTTTTACAATGAGCAGTTCTTC. Amino acid sequence: CASSPLISPRFYNEQFF.

The chain carries TRBV28 and TRBJ2-1, with unresolved D. Germline values: CDR1 MDHEN, CDR2 SYDVKM. Trimming pared 3 bases from V and 0 bases from J, leaving 3 bases between. The CDR3 has 13 residues. The CDR3 reads CASSFFSYNEQFF. CDR3 nucleotides: TGTGCCAGCAGTTTCTTCTCCTACAATGAGCAGTTCTTC.

The CDR3, as DNA: TGTGCCAGCAGCTCAGAACCGGGACAGAGAGCTTTCTTT. Encoded protein: CASSSEPGQRAFF. This chain joins TRBV7-2 and TRBJ1-1; 7 bases line up with TRBD1. V trimming: 4 bases; J trimming: 10 bases; junction bases outside the gene matches: 9. This CDR3 has 13 amino acids. Germline V gene lookup returns CDR1 SGHTA and CDR2 FQGNSA.

In its sample, this clonotype was seen a few times. The rearrangement uses TRBV4-2 and TRBJ2-7; 8 nucleotides align to TRBD1. This CDR3 has 14 residues. Unmatched junction bases numbered 6, after V lost 6 bases and J lost 2 bases. From germline, CDR1 is LGHNA and CDR2 YNFKEQ. CDR3 residues: CASSPGGSAYEQYF. The CDR3 DNA follows: TGTGCCAGCAGTCCAGGGGGCTCAGCCTACGAGCAGTACTTC.

The V gene is TRBV6-2 or TRBV6-3, the J gene TRBJ2-1; D might be TRBD2 (5 bases). V was pared by 4 bases and J by 10 bases, with 11 bases between. This CDR3 region has 12 residues. The germline V gene has CDR1 MNHEY and CDR2 SVGEGT. The CDR3 coding sequence is TGTGCCAGCAGTTCGGTGGGGAGAGAGCAGTTCTTC. Its protein product is CASSSVGREQFF.

This chain joins TRBV5-6 and TRBJ1-4, with unresolved D. In germline, CDR1 is SGHDT, CDR2 YYEEEE. CDR3 length equals 13 residues. The germline V and J ends were trimmed by 0 bases and 4 bases, with 4 bases remaining between them. The CDR3 sequence: CASSLGDNEKLFF. For the CDR3, the DNA is TGTGCCAGCAGCTTGGGGGATAATGAAAAACTGTTTTTT.

A few counts support this clonotype. The chain combines TRBV30 with TRBJ2-7; D call uncertain. V was shortened by 5 bases and J by 3 bases, with 8 bases between the two germline ends. Germline values: CDR1 GTSNPN, CDR2 SVGIG (reference sequence). This CDR3 has 11 amino acids. The CDR3 is CAWGTGYEQYF. Here the CDR3 DNA reads TGTGCCTGGGGCACTGGCTACGAGCAGTACTTC.

In its sample, this clonotype was seen a few times. The chain combines TRBV5-1 with TRBJ2-7, with a possible D match to TRBD1 (5 bases). CDR1 and CDR2 from the germline V gene are SGHRS and YFSETQ. The CDR3 totals 14 residues. V lost 0 bases, J lost 4 bases, and 11 bases lay in between. In nucleotides, the CDR3 is TGCGCCAGCAGCTTGGACTCCAGGGCTTACGAGCAGTACTTC. Translating gives CASSLDSRAYEQYF.

This clonotype came up many times. The chain combines TRBV5-4 with TRBJ2-4; TRBD2 aligns across 8 bases. V lost 4 bases, J lost 0 bases, and 3 bases stayed unmatched. The V gene's germline CDR1 is SGHNT and CDR2 YYREEE (reference sequence). The CDR3 is made up of 15 amino acids. In DNA, the CDR3 is TGTGCCAGCAGCCCGGGGGGGCTAGCCAAAAACATTCAGTACTTC. This translates into CASSPGGLAKNIQYF.